The 22 T cell receptor beta chains listed next were all sequenced from one sample in a study of T cells in Graves' hyperthyroidism and ophthalmopathy. RNA transcripts were the template for amplifying TCR beta CDR3 regions. HTBI primers drove first-round RT-PCR of the TCR CDR3. MiXCR, applied by TCRdb to the multiplex PCR reads, yields one record per CDR3 protein. The table has about half a million distinct CDR3 sequences, more than 15% seen once. The sequencing input was blood. The receptors come from a woman aged 25 to 39 with Graves' ophthalmopathy.

The sample holds many counts of this clonotype. The V and J genes are TRBV7-3 and TRBJ2-3, with 8 bases matching TRBD1. The germline gives CDR1 SGHTA, CDR2 FQGTGA. This CDR3 spans 14 amino acids. Germline trimming cut 6 bases from V and 3 bases from J; bases unmatched to any gene: 5. Written as DNA, the CDR3 is TGTGCCAGCAGTTTGGACAGGGTGACAGATACGCAGTATTTT. The encoded protein is CASSLDRVTDTQYF.

This clonotype was detected ten times or more. The chain has TRBV20-1 and TRBJ2-7; 8 bases map to TRBD2. Unmatched junction bases numbered 12, after V lost 6 bases and J lost 2 bases. The CDR3 has 15 amino acids. Germline V gene sequence: CDR1 DFQATT, CDR2 SNEGSKA (reference sequence). CDR3 nucleotides: TGCAGTGCAGAAACTAGCGGCCCTTGGACCTACGAGCAGTACTTC. Its translation: CSAETSGPWTYEQYF.

This clonotype was seen repeatedly, ten times or more. V usage is TRBV7-9 and J usage is TRBJ2-1; tentatively, D is TRBD1 (10 bases). Trimming removed 5 bases from V and 9 bases from J, with 26 bases in between. Germline lookup yields CDR1 SEHNR and CDR2 FQNEAQ (reference sequence). The CDR3 is made up of 17 amino acids. The CDR3 nucleotides read TGTGCCAGCAGCCCTTATTCGTTAGCGGGGGACAGGGGTGAGCAGTTCTTC. Translating gives CASSPYSLAGDRGEQFF.

This clonotype showed up just a few times. The chain links TRBV20-1 to TRBJ2-7; tentative D call: TRBD1 (5 bases). CDR1 DFQATT and CDR2 SNEGSKA come from the germline V gene (reference sequence). The CDR3 consists of 13 residues. Trimming removed 4 bases from V and 1 base from J, with 11 bases in between. DNA of the CDR3: TGCAGTGCTAACCCTGCAGGGTCCTACGAGCAGTACTTC. This gives the protein CSANPAGSYEQYF.

The sample holds many counts of this clonotype. This rearrangement joins TRBV5-1 to TRBJ2-1; 8 nucleotides align to TRBD2. Per the germline V gene, CDR1 is SGHRS and CDR2 is YFSETQ. The CDR3 runs to 15 residues. The V and J ends lost 7 bases and 0 bases, in that order; junction bases with no gene match: 6. CDR3 DNA sequence: TGCGCCAGCGGGGCCAGCGGGAGCTCCTACAATGAGCAGTTCTTC. Translated, it gives CASGASGSSYNEQFF.

This clonotype came up a few times. At one end the junction does not follow the germline gene, possibly because of a read error. V usage is TRBV7-7 and J usage is TRBJ2-5; 7 bases are shared with TRBD1. Per the germline V gene, CDR1 is SSHAT and CDR2 is FNYEAQ (reference sequence). The CDR3 runs 15 residues. This CDR3 reads CASSAIGGGQETQYF. The DNA of the CDR3 is TGTGCTAGCAGCGCAATAGGGGGCGGCCAAGAGACCCAGTACTTC.

This clonotype has more than one count but fewer than ten. The chain combines TRBV12-3 or TRBV12-4 with TRBJ1-2, with D perhaps TRBD1 (6 bases). Trimming stripped 7 bases from V and 7 bases from J, with 13 bases between. The CDR3 sequence is 12 residues long. CDR3: CASTQGYGGYTF. CDR3 nucleotides: TGTGCCAGCACCCAGGGGTATGGTGGCTACACCTTC.

V usage is TRBV19 and J usage is TRBJ2-1; no firm D call. The CDR3 runs to 16 residues. The germline V gene encodes CDR1 LNHDA and CDR2 SQIVND (reference sequence). V shed 5 bases and J shed 6 bases, with 20 bases lying between them. The DNA of the CDR3 is TGTGCCAGTAGTCTCCTATCTCCCGGGTTGACCAATGAGCAGTTCTTC. Protein product: CASSLLSPGLTNEQFF.

This clonotype came up many times. The CDR3 sequence is CASSLAADVEQFF. Written as DNA, the CDR3 is TGTGCCAGCAGCTTAGCTGCTGATGTTGAGCAGTTCTTC. The J gene is TRBJ2-1, the V gene TRBV7-2, with no clear D. The CDR3 contains 13 residues. Germline V gene sequence: CDR1 SGHTA, CDR2 FQGNSA. Trimming shortened V by 0 bases and J by 9 bases, and 9 bases separated the two germline ends.

This clonotype was seen many times. J is TRBJ2-3 and V is TRBV7-9, with 7 bases matching TRBD1. The J segment lost 5 bases and the V segment lost 3 bases, leaving 8 bases of the junction unmatched. The CDR3 length is 15 residues. Germline CDR1 SEHNR, CDR2 FQNEAQ (reference sequence). The CDR3 DNA follows: TGTGCCAGCAGCTTCCCGGGACAGCGGATAGATACGCAGTATTTT. It is translated as CASSFPGQRIDTQYF.

This clonotype was recorded many times. The CDR3 is CSARGNTEAFF. The CDR3 DNA reads as TGCAGTGCTAGAGGAAACACTGAAGCTTTCTTT. The gene calls are TRBV20-1 and TRBJ1-1, with no clear D. The CDR3 runs 11 residues. CDR1 is DFQATT and CDR2 is SNEGSKA in the germline V gene (reference sequence). Trimming stripped 1 base from V and 2 bases from J, with 2 bases between.

The CDR3 nucleotides are TGTGCCAGTAGTGTTGGGACAGGGGTTGAACAGCCCCAGCATTTT. Translated: CASSVGTGVEQPQHF. This chain joins TRBV19 and TRBJ1-5; TRBD1 matches 10 bases. Germline V CDR1 and CDR2: LNHDA, SQIVND (reference sequence). J lost 7 bases, V lost 5 bases, and 8 bases had no gene match. The CDR3 length is 15 residues.

In its sample, this clonotype was seen many times. At one boundary the junction diverges from the germline segment, which might be a read error. This chain joins TRBV6-2 or TRBV6-3 and TRBJ2-1, with D possibly matching TRBD2 (6 bases). The CDR3 is 14 residues long. Germline V lookup: CDR1 MNHEY, CDR2 SVGEGT. CDR3 in amino acids: CASNYPGVKNEQFF. CDR3 nucleotide sequence: TGTGCCAGCAATTACCCGGGAGTTAAGAATGAGCAGTTCTTC.

This clonotype has only a few counts. V and J are TRBV4-3 and TRBJ2-7; D not resolved. Germline V lookup: CDR1 LGHNA, CDR2 YSLEER. CDR3 size: 15 residues. Trimming cost V 0 bases and J 2 bases, with 11 bases left between them. CDR3 DNA sequence: TGCGCCAGCAGCCAAGAGGCCATTAGTACCTACGAGCAGTACTTC. Encoded protein: CASSQEAISTYEQYF.

This chain uses TRBV10-3 with TRBJ2-7; TRBD1 matches at 8 bases. Germline V gene data show CDR1 as ENHRY and CDR2 as SYGVKD. Unmatched junction bases numbered 2, after V lost 2 bases and J lost 5 bases. The CDR3 runs to 13 residues. The CDR3 here is CAISEPQGDEQYF. CDR3 nucleotides: TGTGCCATCAGTGAGCCACAGGGGGACGAGCAGTACTTC.

This clonotype was counted only a few times. This chain uses TRBV20-1 with TRBJ2-7; 7 bases line up with TRBD2. Trimming cost V 6 bases and J 5 bases; bases outside gene matches: 10. The CDR3 totals 13 residues. Germline CDR1 DFQATT, CDR2 SNEGSKA (reference sequence). CDR3 bases: TGCAGTGCCGTGAGGGAGGGCGGCCACGAGCAGTACTTC. This translates into CSAVREGGHEQYF.

This clonotype was seen only a few times. Germline is not matched at one junction end, which may reflect a read error. This sequence joins TRBV7-2 and TRBJ2-3, with D perhaps being TRBD1 or TRBD2 (6 bases each). This CDR3 spans 15 amino acids. The germline gives CDR1 SGHTA, CDR2 FQGNSA. The CDR3 loop reads CASSLAGAGGDTQYF. The CDR3 DNA sequence: TGCGCCAGCAGCTTAGCAGGGGCCGGGGGAGATACGCAGTATTTT.

This clonotype was picked up many times. The J gene is TRBJ2-1, the V gene TRBV5-4; weak D call: TRBD1 (5 bases). V lost 1 base to trimming and J lost 7 bases, with 18 bases between them. The CDR3 runs 16 residues. From germline, CDR1 is SGHNT and CDR2 YYREEE (reference sequence). CDR3 region: CASSLPAQGSSNEQFF. CDR3 nucleotide sequence: TGTGCCAGCAGCTTGCCGGCGCAGGGAAGTTCGAATGAGCAGTTCTTC.

Note on this clonotype: Being one base from a much bigger clone, this may be a read error. The chain combines TRBV7-9 with TRBJ2-2; 7 bases line up with TRBD1. The germline gives CDR1 SEHNR, CDR2 FQNEAQ (reference sequence). The CDR3 extends over 16 amino acids. V was clipped by 4 bases and J by 0 bases; unmatched bases: 5. The CDR3 coding sequence is TGTGCCAGCAGCTCGACAGGGAGCCCGAACACCGGGGAGCTGTTTTTT. This encodes CASSSTGSPNTGELFF.

The genes are TRBV12-3 or TRBV12-4 and TRBJ2-1; D is possibly TRBD2 (5 bases). V was shortened by 3 bases and J by 10 bases, with 13 bases between the two germline ends. The CDR3 runs to 13 residues. The CDR3 loop is CASSFGEREEQFF. In DNA form, the CDR3 reads TGTGCCAGCAGTTTTGGGGAGAGGGAGGAGCAGTTCTTC.

The rearrangement joins TRBV27 to TRBJ2-2, with 9 bases matching TRBD2. Trimming took 1 base from V and 3 from J; bases not matched to a gene: 6. The CDR3 extends over 17 amino acids. CDR1 is MNHEY and CDR2 is SMNVEV in the germline V gene (reference sequence). The CDR3 DNA follows: TGTGCCAGCAGTTTATATTCCGGCGGGAGGGACACCGGGGAGCTGTTTTTT. Protein sequence: CASSLYSGGRDTGELFF.

This clonotype was found many times. The CDR3 spells CSATREWGKETQYF. CDR3 DNA: TGCAGTGCTACAAGGGAGTGGGGCAAAGAGACCCAGTACTTC. This chain links TRBV20-1 with TRBJ2-5, with D possibly called TRBD1 or TRBD2 (5 bases each). CDR3 size: 14 residues. The germline V gene has CDR1 DFQATT and CDR2 SNEGSKA (reference sequence). V was shortened by 4 bases and J by 3 bases, with 15 bases between the two germline ends.